Listed here are 21 T cell receptor beta chains from one sample, sequenced in a study of cytomegalovirus exposure and HLA in healthy donors (dated by TCRdb to between 2016 and 2019). The library was built by means of the immunoSEQ multiplex PCR assay. For the multiplex PCR, a mixture combining 60 forward primers for TCR Vbeta segments and 13 reverse primers for TCR Jbeta segments was used. TCRdb mirrors the immuneACCESS table, restricted to in-frame sequences. Some clones are absent from its copies; in checked studies, under half trace to an unresolved V gene, and the reason for the others is unknown. In all, the sample holds roughly 110,000 clones, and about 84% of those were seen once. The ten largest clones capture 2% to 2.5% of the sample. Sample: PBMCs. These receptors were obtained from a young man in good health and CMV-seronegative.

The CDR3 here is CASSLVEGTEAFF. The DNA for the CDR3 is TGTGCCAGCAGCCTTGTTGAGGGCACTGAAGCTTTCTTT. The rearrangement links TRBV7-3 to TRBJ1-1; no clear D. V dropped 5 bases and J dropped 4 bases, with 11 bases sitting between them. Per germline, CDR1 SGHTA and CDR2 FQGTGA. The CDR3 consists of 13 residues.

The chain links TRBV6-1 to TRBJ1-1; TRBD1 agrees at 8 bases. The CDR3 has 14 amino acids. The J segment lost 3 bases and the V segment lost 7 bases, leaving 7 bases of the junction unmatched. Germline CDR1 reads MNHNS; CDR2 reads SASEGT. In DNA form, the CDR3 reads TGTGCCAGCACCAAGGACAGGGATGACACTGAAGCTTTCTTT. This gives the protein CASTKDRDDTEAFF.

V gene TRBV10-1 combines with J gene TRBJ2-3; 10 bases are shared with TRBD2. The CDR3 is 15 residues long. Germline values: CDR1 WNHNN, CDR2 SYGVQD (reference sequence). Trimming took 4 bases from V and 6 from J; bases not matched to a gene: 7. DNA for the CDR3: TGCGCCAGCAGTGCCCGACTAGCGGGCTCGGATACGCAGTATTTT. It codes for CASSARLAGSDTQYF.

The gene calls are TRBV5-1 and TRBJ2-5; 13 positions match TRBD2. Germline V CDR1 and CDR2: SGHRS, YFSETQ. After removal of 4 bases from V and 3 bases from J, the junction contained 9 bases not matched to a gene. The CDR3 sequence is 17 residues long. The CDR3 spells CASSPRTSGRGEETQYF. The CDR3, as DNA: TGCGCCAGCAGCCCACGGACTAGCGGGAGAGGGGAAGAGACCCAGTACTTC.

The V and J genes are TRBV5-1 and TRBJ1-6, with D maybe TRBD1 (5 bases). This CDR3 has 14 residues. The germline V gene encodes CDR1 SGHRS and CDR2 YFSETQ. The V gene lost 1 base and the J gene lost 7 bases, with 9 bases spanning the gap. The CDR3 nucleotides are TGCGCCAGCAGCTTGTTCCGGGGGAATTCACCCCTCCACTTT. Its translation: CASSLFRGNSPLHF.

This clone was seen just once. Here the CDR3 reads CASSLAGARGYGYTF. As DNA, the CDR3 is TGTGCCAGCAGCTTAGCAGGTGCCCGGGGATATGGCTACACCTTC. The V call is TRBV7-2, the J call TRBJ1-2; D uncertain. CDR3 length: 15 amino acids. In germline, CDR1 is SGHTA, CDR2 FQGNSA. The ends were cut back, 0 bases at V and 5 bases at J, with 13 bases in the middle.

The V and J genes are TRBV5-6 and TRBJ2-1; D is unclear. V was clipped by 0 bases and J by 6 bases, with 10 bases between them. The CDR3 is 14 amino acids. Germline V gives CDR1 SGHDT, CDR2 YYEEEE. The DNA for the CDR3 is TGTGCCAGCAGCTTGGTTCAAACGAGCAATGAGCAGTTCTTC. It encodes CASSLVQTSNEQFF. Together with reference TRBV5-6 and TRBJ2-1, the CDR3 gives the full variable domain: DAGVTQSPTHLIKTRGQQVTLRCSPKSGHDTVSWYQQALGQGPQFIFQYYEEEERQRGNFPDRFSGHQFPNYSSELNVNALLLGDSALYLCASSLVQTSNEQFFGPGTRLTVL.

This clone was seen a handful of times. The chain couples TRBV6-4 to TRBJ2-1, with 8 bases that match TRBD2. The CDR3 has 14 amino acids. CDR1 and CDR2 (germline): MRHNA, SNTAGT. The junction had 1 base not matched to a gene; V was cut back by 0 bases and J by 6 bases. CDR3 loop: CASSDSGTSNEQFF. CDR3 DNA: TGTGCCAGCAGTGACTCTGGGACTAGCAATGAGCAGTTCTTC.

The chain couples TRBV30 to TRBJ2-2; D is ambiguous. This CDR3 region has 13 residues. Per germline, CDR1 GTSNPN and CDR2 SVGIG (reference sequence). The V gene lost 1 base and the J gene lost 3 bases, with 6 bases spanning the gap. As DNA, the CDR3 is TGTGCCTGGAGTGGGCGGCACACCGGGGAGCTGTTTTTT. As protein: CAWSGRHTGELFF.

V gene TRBV5-6 combines with J gene TRBJ2-1, with D possibly being TRBD2 (6 bases). The V and J ends lost 2 bases and 9 bases respectively, with 9 bases between them. Germline values: CDR1 SGHDT, CDR2 YYEEEE. CDR3 size: 12 residues. The CDR3 loop is CASSFGGSEQFF. The CDR3, as DNA: TGTGCCAGCAGCTTCGGAGGGTCTGAGCAGTTCTTC.

V and J are TRBV4-1 and TRBJ2-5, with TRBD2 identical over 8 bases. The better agreement between TRBJ2-7 and the DNA end casts doubt on the J call. The CDR3 is made up of 15 amino acids. CDR1 and CDR2 (germline): MGHRA, YSYEKL. The CDR3 sequence is CASSQPGLVSYEQYF. The CDR3 bases are TGCGCCAGCAGCCAACCGGGACTAGTAAGCTACGAGCAGTACTTC.

The chain carries TRBV27 and TRBJ2-2, with 7 bases fitting TRBD1. V lost 6 bases, J lost 6 bases, and 1 base stayed unmatched. The germline gives CDR1 MNHEY, CDR2 SMNVEV (reference sequence). The CDR3 is made up of 12 amino acids. Here the CDR3 reads CASRTGAGELFF. Here the CDR3 DNA reads TGTGCCAGCAGAACAGGGGCCGGGGAGCTGTTTTTT.

This clone appeared a few times. The chain carries TRBV5-4 and TRBJ2-1; 11 bases map to TRBD1. This CDR3 region has 16 residues. V trimming: 5 bases; J trimming: 2 bases; junction bases outside the gene matches: 6. CDR1 and CDR2 (germline): SGHNT, YYREEE (reference sequence). CDR3 residues: CASRQPGQGAYNEQFF. CDR3 sequence (DNA): TGTGCCAGCAGGCAGCCGGGACAGGGGGCCTACAATGAGCAGTTCTTC. The variable domain in full, with the rest retrieved from reference TRBV5-4 and TRBJ2-1, is ETGVTQSPTHLIKTRGQQVTLRCSSQSGHNTVSWYQQALGQGPQFIFQYYREEENGRGNFPPRFSGLQFPNYSSELNVNALELDDSALYLCASRQPGQGAYNEQFFGPGTRLTVL.

To note about this clone: Germline is not matched at one junction end, which may reflect a read error. The rearrangement joins TRBV14 to TRBJ1-2, with no clear D. CDR1 and CDR2 from the germline V gene are SGHDN and FVKESK. The CDR3 covers 13 residues. The CDR3 nucleotides are TGTGCCAGCAGCCCTACAGCGGACTACGGCTACACCTTC. Its translation: CASSPTADYGYTF.

This clone was observed once. The junction departs from germline at one end; a sequencing error may be responsible. CDR3: CASSLGPRGTDTQYF. The CDR3 bases are TGTGCTAGCAGCTTAGGGCCGCGGGGCACAGATACGCAGTATTTT. This rearrangement joins TRBV7-7 to TRBJ2-3; D perhaps matches TRBD2 (5 bases). Germline CDR1 is SSHAT and CDR2 is FNYEAQ (reference sequence). The CDR3 extends over 15 amino acids.

The table lists this clone with a few counts. In DNA, the CDR3 is TGTGCCAGCAGCCCTAGCGGGAGCTCCTACAATGAGCAGTTCTTC. Translating gives CASSPSGSSYNEQFF. V and J are TRBV5-4 and TRBJ2-1; 10 bases fit TRBD2. CDR1 is SGHNT and CDR2 is YYREEE in the germline V gene (reference sequence). The CDR3 runs to 15 residues. V was pared by 4 bases and J by 0 bases, with 1 base of the junction left unmatched. The variable domain in full, with the rest retrieved from reference TRBV5-4 and TRBJ2-1, is ETGVTQSPTHLIKTRGQQVTLRCSSQSGHNTVSWYQQALGQGPQFIFQYYREEENGRGNFPPRFSGLQFPNYSSELNVNALELDDSALYLCASSPSGSSYNEQFFGPGTRLTVL.

CDR3 protein: CASSAHGTSDEQFF. CDR3 sequence (DNA): TGTGCCAGTAGTGCCCACGGGACTAGCGATGAGCAGTTCTTC. The chain couples TRBV19 to TRBJ2-1, with 10 nucleotides matching TRBD2. Looked up from germline, CDR1 is LNHDA and CDR2 is SQIVND (reference sequence). After removal of 5 bases from V and 8 bases from J, the junction contained 6 bases not matched to a gene. The length of the CDR3 is 14 residues.

The chain carries TRBV5-4 and TRBJ1-5; D perhaps matches TRBD1 (6 bases). The CDR3 has 13 residues. V dropped 4 bases and J dropped 4 bases, with 9 bases sitting between them. CDR1 SGHNT and CDR2 YYREEE come from the germline V gene (reference sequence). In DNA, the CDR3 is TGTGCCAGCAGCATCCAGGGGAATCAGCCCCAGCATTTT. Encoded protein: CASSIQGNQPQHF.

The CDR3 region is CASSPAGLAGGPTDTQYF. The CDR3 DNA sequence: TGTGCCAGCAGCCCAGCCGGACTAGCGGGAGGGCCCACAGATACGCAGTATTTT. The V gene is TRBV11-2, the J gene TRBJ2-3; 15 bases fit TRBD2. The germline CDR1 and CDR2 sequences are SGHAT and FQNNGV. CDR3 length: 18 residues. The junction had 8 bases not matched to a gene; V was cut back by 5 bases and J by 2 bases.

The chain joins TRBV27 to TRBJ2-7; 8 positions agree with TRBD2. With V trimmed by 7 bases and J by 4 bases, 9 bases remained unmatched. CDR1 MNHEY and CDR2 SMNVEV come from the germline V gene (reference sequence). The CDR3 loop spans 14 amino acids. The CDR3 spells CASTRAGVGYEQYF. Written as DNA, the CDR3 is TGTGCCAGCACGAGAGCGGGAGTAGGTTACGAGCAGTACTTC.

A remark on this clone: The sample contains more than one DNA sequence encoding this CDR3. The rearrangement uses TRBV6-5 and TRBJ2-2; a possible D gene is TRBD2 (6 bases). The CDR3 sequence is 15 residues long. From germline, CDR1 is MNHEY and CDR2 SVGAGI. Trimming cost V 6 bases and J 4 bases, with 15 bases left between them. This chain's CDR3 is CASSRHGRLTGELFF. The CDR3 nucleotides are TGTGCCAGCAGCAGACACGGGAGACTCACCGGGGAGCTGTTTTTT.